Following are 18 T cell receptor beta chains from one sample sequenced in a study of CD8 T cells in Susac syndrome. Reverse transcription of about 0.45 to 1 ug RNA was carried out with random hexamers. TCRdb reprocessed the immunoSEQ multiplex PCR reads with MiXCR, giving one entry per CDR3 protein. The sample carries 120,000 or so distinct CDR3 sequences, 85% to 95% recorded once. Sequenced material: CD4+ T cells from PBMCs. These TCRs come from a human donor with multiple sclerosis.

The chain employs TRBV4-3 and TRBJ1-2, with D unclear. The CDR3 contains 15 residues. Germline V gene data show CDR1 as LGHNA and CDR2 as YSLEER. Trimming removed 0 bases at V and 8 bases at J, with 16 bases between. The CDR3 DNA is TGCGCCAGCAGCCAAGATAGGACCAAAAGTATCGGCTACACCTTC. This sequence encodes CASSQDRTKSIGYTF.

The rearrangement links TRBV18 to TRBJ2-4, with 9 bases aligning to TRBD1. Germline assignment: CDR1 KGHSH and CDR2 LQKENI. V lost 0 bases and J lost 6; bases outside the gene matches: 3. The CDR3 loop spans 15 amino acids. CDR3 sequence (DNA): TGTGCCAGCTCACCACCGGGGGACAGGGCAAACATTCAGTACTTC. It codes for CASSPPGDRANIQYF.

V usage is TRBV19 and J usage is TRBJ1-4; D gene unclear. The CDR3 length is 15 residues. V shed 1 base and J shed 8 bases, with 14 bases lying between them. Per the germline V gene, CDR1 is LNHDA and CDR2 is SQIVND (reference sequence). This CDR3 is CASSIGSSLREKLFF. As DNA, the CDR3 is TGTGCCAGTAGTATAGGGAGCAGCCTTCGGGAAAAACTGTTTTTT.

The gene calls are TRBV4-1 and TRBJ1-5; D is undetermined. Germline V gives CDR1 MGHRA, CDR2 YSYEKL. CDR3 length equals 16 residues. V gave up 0 bases and J gave up 7 bases, with 16 bases separating them. The CDR3 bases are TGCGCCAGCAGCCAAGATTTCTCCGGGGTGGGACAGCCCCAGCATTTT. Translation gives CASSQDFSGVGQPQHF.

The chain links TRBV27 to TRBJ1-1, with D unresolved. CDR3 length: 13 residues. With 3 bases removed from V and 10 bases from J, the gap between germline ends came to 15 bases. From germline, CDR1 is MNHEY and CDR2 SMNVEV (reference sequence). CDR3 nucleotides: TGTGCCAGCAGTTTTCGCGGGGAGAGGCGAGCTTTCTTT. Its protein is CASSFRGERRAFF.

This clonotype was recorded once. The chain uses TRBV28 and TRBJ1-2, with a possible D match to TRBD1 (5 bases). The CDR3 is 15 residues long. Per germline, CDR1 MDHEN and CDR2 SYDVKM. The V gene lost 3 bases and the J gene lost 3 bases, with 14 bases spanning the gap. For the CDR3, the DNA is TGTGCCAGCAGTTTGCGACAGCGGACCCACTATGGCTACACCTTC. It translates to CASSLRQRTHYGYTF.

V usage is TRBV7-3 and J usage is TRBJ2-6; unclear D gene. Trimming took 5 bases from V and 2 from J, leaving 13 bases between them. CDR1 is SGHTA and CDR2 is FQGTGA in the germline V gene. CDR3 length equals 16 residues. Here the CDR3 DNA reads TGTGCCAGCAGCGTATCGTCCCTGGCTGGGGCCAACGTCCTGACTTTC. It specifies CASSVSSLAGANVLTF. Full variable domain (rest looked up from reference TRBV7-3 and TRBJ2-6): GAGVSQTPSNKVTEKGKYVELRCDPISGHTALYWYRQSLGQGPEFLIYFQGTGAADDSGLPNDRFFAVRPEGSVSTLKIQRTERGDSAVYLCASSVSSLAGANVLTFGAGSRLTVL.

The chain links TRBV5-6 to TRBJ1-2, with unresolved D. The V gene lost 0 bases and the J gene lost 8 bases, with 14 bases spanning the gap. Germline CDR1 reads SGHDT; CDR2 reads YYEEEE. The CDR3 spans 14 residues. The CDR3 sequence is CASSLAGSGRGYTF. Written as DNA, the CDR3 is TGTGCCAGCAGCTTGGCCGGCTCAGGCCGGGGCTACACCTTC.

The chain employs TRBV20-1 and TRBJ1-1; maybe TRBD1 (6 bases). V was cut by 6 bases and J by 4 bases, with 15 bases left in between. Germline CDR1 is DFQATT and CDR2 is SNEGSKA (reference sequence). CDR3 length: 13 amino acids. The CDR3: CSAGRGLGTEAFF. The CDR3, as DNA: TGCAGTGCGGGCAGGGGTCTTGGCACTGAAGCTTTCTTT.

The chain links TRBV20-1 to TRBJ2-1; D is unclear. Germline CDR1 reads DFQATT; CDR2 reads SNEGSKA (reference sequence). V lost 7 bases, J lost 7 bases, and 23 bases lay in between. The CDR3 totals 15 residues. The CDR3: CSVTPPFGYRNEQFF. CDR3 nucleotide sequence: TGCAGTGTAACTCCCCCCTTCGGGTATCGTAATGAGCAGTTCTTC.

The chain uses TRBV24-1 and TRBJ1-5; D is perhaps TRBD1 (6 bases). Per germline, CDR1 KGHDR and CDR2 SFDVKD. The CDR3 is 15 residues long. Trimming cost V 2 bases and J 2 bases, with 9 bases left between them. In DNA, the CDR3 is TGTGCCACCAGTGATTCCCGACAGGGCAATCAGCCCCAGCATTTT. As protein: CATSDSRQGNQPQHF.

V gene TRBV30 combines with J gene TRBJ1-1; D uncertain. The germline CDR1 and CDR2 sequences are GTSNPN and SVGIG (reference sequence). Deletions cut 4 bases from V and 1 base from J, with 10 bases between. The CDR3 loop spans 13 amino acids. The CDR3 nucleotides are TGTGCCTGGACTCTTATTCAGAACACTGAAGCTTTCTTT. It specifies CAWTLIQNTEAFF. Using reference TRBV30 and TRBJ1-1 for the parts outside the CDR3, the full variable domain is SQTIHQWPATLVQPVGSPLSLECTVEGTSNPNLYWYRQAAGRGLQLLFYSVGIGQISSEVPQNLSASRPQDRQFILSSKKLLLSDSGFYLCAWTLIQNTEAFFGQGTRLTVV.

The chain combines TRBV6-2 or TRBV6-3 with TRBJ1-1; D possibly corresponds to TRBD1 (6 bases). The V gene's germline CDR1 is MNHEY and CDR2 SVGEGT. The V end lost 5 bases, the J end lost 1 base, and 11 bases lay between the germline ends. This CDR3 comprises 14 residues. Here the CDR3 reads CASSGEGENTEAFF. The CDR3 DNA is TGTGCCAGCAGTGGTGAGGGGGAGAACACTGAAGCTTTCTTT.

V and J are TRBV7-8 and TRBJ2-1, with 13 bases matching TRBD2. The CDR3 length is 20 residues. J lost 0 bases, V lost 3 bases, and 11 bases had no gene match. The V gene's germline CDR1 is SGHVS and CDR2 FQNEAQ. This CDR3 is CASSFAPGLAGYRSYNEQFF. The CDR3 DNA reads as TGTGCCAGCAGCTTCGCACCGGGACTAGCGGGGTACCGCTCCTACAATGAGCAGTTCTTC.

This clonotype appeared a few times. This chain links TRBV7-6 with TRBJ2-3; D is unclear. The ends were cut back, 1 base at V and 4 bases at J, with 6 bases in the middle. The CDR3 consists of 13 residues. Germline V gives CDR1 SGHVS, CDR2 FNYEAQ. CDR3 loop: CASSLGHPDTQYF. CDR3 in DNA: TGTGCCAGCAGCTTAGGACACCCAGATACGCAGTATTTT.

The chain uses TRBV4-1 and TRBJ2-7; possibly TRBD1 for D (7 bases). In germline, CDR1 is MGHRA, CDR2 YSYEKL. V was trimmed by 0 bases and J by 0 bases, leaving 18 bases between them. The CDR3 has 18 residues. The CDR3 sequence is CASSQDDREALSSYEQYF. The CDR3 nucleotides read TGCGCCAGCAGCCAAGATGACAGGGAGGCACTAAGCTCCTACGAGCAGTACTTC.

The CDR3 bases are TGTGCCACCAGCAGAGATGGGGCCGGATGGAACACTGAAGCTTTCTTT. Translating it yields CATSRDGAGWNTEAFF. This rearrangement joins TRBV15 to TRBJ1-1, with a tentative D call TRBD1 (5 bases). V shed 0 bases and J shed 1 base, with 12 bases lying between them. The CDR3 has 16 amino acids. Germline loops: CDR1 LNHNV, CDR2 YYDKDF (reference sequence).

The genes are TRBV30 and TRBJ1-1; D ambiguous. Trimming cost V 4 bases and J 4 bases, with 16 bases left between them. Germline V CDR1 and CDR2: GTSNPN, SVGIG (reference sequence). CDR3 length: 14 residues. CDR3 in DNA: TGTGCCTGGACCAAGGCTCCTTTCGGCACTGAAGCTTTCTTT. Protein product: CAWTKAPFGTEAFF. Looking up the rest from reference TRBV30 and TRBJ1-1 gives the full variable domain: SQTIHQWPATLVQPVGSPLSLECTVEGTSNPNLYWYRQAAGRGLQLLFYSVGIGQISSEVPQNLSASRPQDRQFILSSKKLLLSDSGFYLCAWTKAPFGTEAFFGQGTRLTVV.